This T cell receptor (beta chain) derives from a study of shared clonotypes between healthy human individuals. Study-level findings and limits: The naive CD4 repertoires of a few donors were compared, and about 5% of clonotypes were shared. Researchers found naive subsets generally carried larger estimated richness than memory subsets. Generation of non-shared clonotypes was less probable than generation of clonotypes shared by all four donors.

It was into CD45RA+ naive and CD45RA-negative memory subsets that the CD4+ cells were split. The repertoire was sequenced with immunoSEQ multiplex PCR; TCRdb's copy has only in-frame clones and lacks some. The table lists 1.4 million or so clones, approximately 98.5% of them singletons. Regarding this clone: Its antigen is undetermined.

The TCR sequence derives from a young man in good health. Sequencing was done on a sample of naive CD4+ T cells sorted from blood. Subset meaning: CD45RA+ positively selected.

CDR3 DNA: TGTGCCAGCAGCGTCGGTCCTAGGGGGAATGAGCAGTTCTTC. It specifies CASSVGPRGNEQFF. The V and J genes are TRBV9 and TRBJ2-1; D is perhaps TRBD1 (6 bases). Germline-derived CDR1 and CDR2 are SGDLS and YYNGEE. The CDR3 is made up of 14 amino acids. Trimming cost V 2 bases and J 7 bases, with 13 bases left between them.